This T cell receptor beta chain was captured by sequencing in a study of T-cell memory formation after mild COVID-19. TCRdb reanalysed the 5' RACE reads using MiXCR and keeps one entry per CDR3 protein. This table has under 450,000 distinct CDR3 sequences, roughly 14% appearing once. Trimming removed 8 bases from V and 1 base from J; junction bases left unmatched: 4. The CDR3 is made up of 13 amino acids. Germline V gene sequence: CDR1 SQVTM, CDR2 ANQGSEA. This clonotype was sampled from a man in his late teens or twenties who had mild COVID-19 (a few samples of this study predate the infection). Cell type and time point are not known. Material for sequencing was PBMCs or a T cell subset sorted from them (not recorded which). This chain links TRBV29-1 with TRBJ2-3, with 9 bases identical to TRBD2. This chain's CDR3 is CSCQRGGTDTQYF. For the CDR3, the DNA is TGCAGCTGCCAGCGGGGGGGCACAGATACGCAGTATTTT.